This T cell receptor beta chain was sequenced in a study of T cell responses to AZD1222 COVID-19 vaccine. This table comes from immunoSEQ multiplex PCR, and its TCRdb copy is limited to in-frame clones, with some not included. The data hold about 170,000 clones, with 80% to 95% observed a single time. Notes on this clone: The target antigen is unknown.

Germline V gives CDR1 LGHDT, CDR2 YNNKEL (reference sequence). The CDR3 extends over 14 amino acids. Trimming cost V 4 bases and J 3 bases; bases outside gene matches: 3. Study-wide findings and caveats: Mapped onto spike, vaccine-associated CD4 TCRs spanned it and were dominant at 160-218 and 743-854. Compared with day 0, the breadth and depth of the Spike-specific TCR repertoire rose significantly after two doses of AZD1222. Repertoire sampling happened only post peak T cell response.

V gene TRBV3-1 (or the pseudogene TRBV3-2) combines with J gene TRBJ1-1, with 9 positions matching TRBD1. The source material was peripheral blood, sampled on day 0 of AZD1222 vaccination. This clonotype originated in an adult in good health. The CDR3 sequence is CASSLTGGDTEAFF. In DNA, the CDR3 is TGTGCCAGCAGCCTAACAGGGGGCGACACTGAAGCTTTCTTT.